This T cell receptor (beta chain) was identified in a study of Ad26.COV2.S vaccination and SARS-CoV-2 variants. In the study overall: Donor had been placed in the Ad26.COV2.S arm of the COV1001 trial. Regarding the study as a whole: Greater spike-specific TCR breadth was seen in vaccine recipients than in placebo recipients.

After removal of 4 bases from V and 5 bases from J, the junction contained 7 bases not matched to a gene. Germline V gives CDR1 LNHDA, CDR2 SQIVND (reference sequence). The CDR3 runs to 17 residues. The sample's treatment: around 19 received Ad26.COV2.S at low or high dose, single or two shots; 5 received placebo; per-sample allocation not given. Sampling occurred on day 63 after the first vaccine or placebo injection. An Ad26 vector expressing Wuhan-strain SARS-CoV-2 spike served as the vaccine. This clone was seen only once. Its antigen is currently unknown. Here immunoSEQ multiplex PCR was the method, and the copy in TCRdb shows in-frame clones only, minus some. The sample consists of approximately 500,000 clones, around 88% of them appearing once.

This receptor was identified in a person aged 18 to 59 who received the Ad26.COV2.S COVID-19 vaccine or a placebo. The gene calls are TRBV19 and TRBJ2-5, with TRBD2 matching over 16 bases. The material sequenced was peripheral blood, taken in a trial of Ad26.COV2.S vaccine versus placebo. In DNA form, the CDR3 reads TGTGCCAGTAGTACGGGACTAGCGGGAGGGCGGATGGAGACCCAGTACTTC. Its protein is CASSTGLAGGRMETQYF.